Each of the 26 T cell receptor beta chains below was sequenced from the same sample in a study of control samples from healthy donors and cancer patients. This table comes from immunoSEQ multiplex PCR, and its TCRdb copy is limited to in-frame clones, with some not included. The data contain just over 150,000 clones, roughly 90% of them singletons. Sequences were obtained from blood. The receptor set was obtained from a man younger than 40 in good health.

This chain connects TRBV27 to TRBJ1-2; D ambiguous. The CDR3 has 13 amino acids. With 5 bases removed from V and 4 bases from J, the gap between germline ends came to 11 bases. Germline V gene data show CDR1 as MNHEY and CDR2 as SMNVEV (reference sequence). This chain's CDR3 is CASSLRVSYGYTF. As DNA, the CDR3 is TGTGCCAGCAGTCTGAGGGTTTCCTATGGCTACACCTTC.

The CDR3 nucleotides are TGTGCCAGCAATAGACAAACCCAAGAGACCCAGTACTTC. Protein: CASNRQTQETQYF. This chain uses TRBV2 with TRBJ2-5; D gene uncertain. There are 13 residues in the CDR3. Trimming took off 7 bases at V and 1 base at J, with 10 bases between the two ends. Germline values: CDR1 SNHLY, CDR2 FYNNEI.

This sequence joins TRBV4-2 and TRBJ1-1, with TRBD1 identical over 9 bases. Per the germline V gene, CDR1 is LGHNA and CDR2 is YNFKEQ. V lost 5 bases to trimming and J lost 6 bases; unmatched junction nucleotides: 10. This CDR3 region has 15 residues. The CDR3 DNA reads as TGTGCCAGCAGCACCCGGGACAGGGAGCTCGCTGAAGCTTTCTTT. Translating gives CASSTRDRELAEAFF.

This chain joins TRBV5-1 and TRBJ2-7; unclear D gene. Germline V CDR1 and CDR2: SGHRS, YFSETQ. There are 12 residues in the CDR3. V was pared by 2 bases and J by 3 bases, with 6 bases between. CDR3 sequence (DNA): TGCGCCAGCAGCTTCGACTTCTACGAGCAGTACTTC. Amino acid sequence: CASSFDFYEQYF.

The genes are TRBV5-6 and TRBJ2-2; a possible D gene is TRBD2 (5 bases). Germline CDR1 and CDR2: SGHDT and YYEEEE. The CDR3 contains 14 residues. V dropped 5 bases and J dropped 4 bases, with 12 bases sitting between them. The CDR3 region is CASSPRGFTGELFF. In DNA, the CDR3 is TGTGCCAGCAGTCCTCGGGGTTTCACCGGGGAGCTGTTTTTT.

The chain uses TRBV28 and TRBJ1-1; D is perhaps TRBD1 (5 bases). V shed 10 bases and J shed 0 bases, with 15 bases lying between them. Germline-derived CDR1 and CDR2 are MDHEN and SYDVKM. This CDR3 region has 14 residues. The CDR3, as DNA: TGTGCCACCAAGAGACAGCCAATGAACACTGAAGCTTTCTTT. It yields the protein CATKRQPMNTEAFF.

V and J are TRBV6-2 or TRBV6-3 and TRBJ1-1; D is perhaps TRBD1 (5 bases). V was shortened by 2 bases and J by 0 bases, with 7 bases between the two germline ends. Germline CDR1 is MNHEY and CDR2 is SVGEGT. The CDR3 has 14 amino acids. The CDR3 is CASSYRGLNTEAFF. The DNA for the CDR3 is TGTGCCAGCAGTTACAGGGGTCTGAACACTGAAGCTTTCTTT.

The V call is TRBV9, the J call TRBJ1-3; D unresolved. This CDR3 region has 15 residues. Trimming pared 3 bases from V and 4 bases from J, leaving 14 bases between. The germline V gene has CDR1 SGDLS and CDR2 YYNGEE. The CDR3 is CASSAGQLTGNTIYF. The CDR3 nucleotides are TGTGCCAGCAGCGCTGGGCAGTTAACAGGAAACACCATATATTTT.

This clone has just one count. This sequence joins TRBV12-3 or TRBV12-4 and TRBJ1-6; maybe TRBD1 (5 bases). Deletions cut 5 bases from V and 10 bases from J, with 12 bases between. The CDR3 has 13 residues. CDR3 DNA sequence: TGTGCCAGCAGTCGCCGGGGGGGGTCACCCCTCCACTTT. Amino acid sequence: CASSRRGGSPLHF.

This chain links TRBV9 with TRBJ1-6; D might be TRBD1 (6 bases). CDR3 length: 16 amino acids. V lost 4 bases to trimming and J lost 3 bases, with 14 bases between them. Germline V gene lookup returns CDR1 SGDLS and CDR2 YYNGEE. CDR3 loop: CASSLGGTSYNSPLHF. The CDR3 nucleotides read TGTGCCAGCAGCCTGGGGGGGACAAGCTATAATTCACCCCTCCACTTT. Combining the CDR3 with reference TRBV9 and TRBJ1-6 gives the whole variable domain DSGVTQTPKHLITATGQRVTLRCSPRSGDLSVYWYQQSLDQGLQFLIQYYNGEERAKGNILERFSAQQFPDLHSELNLSSLELGDSALYFCASSLGGTSYNSPLHFGNGTRLTVT.

This rearrangement joins TRBV2 to TRBJ2-7, with 7 positions matching TRBD1. The V and J ends lost 5 bases and 1 base, in that order; junction bases with no gene match: 5. Per germline, CDR1 SNHLY and CDR2 FYNNEI. The CDR3 runs to 14 residues. The chain's CDR3 is CASSMDRNSYEQYF. As DNA, the CDR3 is TGTGCCAGCAGTATGGACAGGAATTCCTACGAGCAGTACTTC.

The rearrangement joins TRBV11-2 to TRBJ2-6, with D possibly being TRBD2 (6 bases). Germline-derived CDR1 and CDR2 are SGHAT and FQNNGV. The CDR3 is 17 amino acids. Trimming took 1 base from V and 0 from J, leaving 10 bases between them. The CDR3 DNA is TGTGCCAGCAGCTTAGTTAGCGGTTCCTCTGGGGCCAACGTCCTGACTTTC. It encodes CASSLVSGSSGANVLTF.

In this sample, this clone turned up once. The chain carries TRBV10-3 and TRBJ1-6; 8 positions agree with TRBD1. V shed 6 bases and J 10 bases; nucleotides not matched to a gene: 5. The CDR3 spans 13 residues. The germline gives CDR1 ENHRY, CDR2 SYGVKD. The CDR3 loop reads CAISRTGRSPLHF. CDR3 sequence (DNA): TGTGCCATCAGCCGGACAGGGAGATCACCCCTCCACTTT.

The chain combines TRBV3-1 (or the pseudogene TRBV3-2) with TRBJ1-4; 8 bases align to TRBD1. The J segment lost 8 bases and the V segment lost 0 bases, leaving 2 bases of the junction unmatched. Germline V gene data show CDR1 as LGHDT and CDR2 as YNNKEL (reference sequence). This CDR3 contains 14 residues. The CDR3 spells CASSQETGVEKLFF. Here the CDR3 DNA reads TGTGCCAGCAGCCAAGAGACAGGGGTGGAAAAACTGTTTTTT.

V usage is TRBV6-5 and J usage is TRBJ1-2; 9 bases agree with TRBD1. From germline, CDR1 is MNHEY and CDR2 SVGAGI. Losses at the gene ends were 5 bases for V and 6 bases for J; bases not matched to a gene: 7. The CDR3 has 14 residues. The CDR3 here is CASSIIGQGNGYTF. CDR3 bases: TGTGCCAGCAGTATTATAGGACAGGGGAATGGCTACACCTTC.

The chain recombines TRBV7-2 with TRBJ2-5; 8 bases line up with TRBD1. The CDR3 extends over 12 amino acids. V trimming: 4 bases; J trimming: 7 bases; junction bases outside the gene matches: 2. Per the germline V gene, CDR1 is SGHTA and CDR2 is FQGNSA. The CDR3 here is CASSSGGRTQYF. CDR3 coding DNA: TGTGCCAGCAGCTCAGGGGGCCGGACCCAGTACTTC.

The chain recombines TRBV29-1 with TRBJ1-4; tentatively, D is TRBD1 (6 bases). Trimming took off 6 bases at V and 7 bases at J, with 18 bases between the two ends. The CDR3 consists of 14 residues. The germline V gene encodes CDR1 SQVTM and CDR2 ANQGSEA. The CDR3 here is CSVAVQGDGEKLFF. The CDR3 DNA sequence: TGCAGCGTAGCCGTACAGGGTGACGGTGAAAAACTGTTTTTT. Supplemented by reference TRBV29-1 and TRBJ1-4, the full variable domain reads SAVISQKPSRDICQRGTSLTIQCQVDSQVTMMFWYRQQPGQSLTLIATANQGSEATYESGFVIDKFPISRPNLTFSTLTVSNMSPEDSSIYLCSVAVQGDGEKLFFGSGTQLSVL.

J is TRBJ1-4 and V is TRBV12-3 or TRBV12-4; perhaps TRBD1 as D (6 bases). V was clipped by 1 base and J by 6 bases, with 6 bases between them. This CDR3 region has 13 residues. CDR3 nucleotides: TGTGCCAGCAGTTTAGGGACAGATGAAAAACTGTTTTTT. It specifies CASSLGTDEKLFF.

This clone was picked up a small number of times. V and J are TRBV27 and TRBJ2-6; D is unresolved. V was trimmed by 5 bases and J by 0 bases, leaving 14 bases between them. Germline assignment: CDR1 MNHEY and CDR2 SMNVEV (reference sequence). The CDR3 consists of 17 residues. CDR3 in amino acids: CASSPNLDFSGANVLTF. In DNA, the CDR3 is TGTGCCAGCAGTCCGAATCTTGATTTCTCTGGGGCCAACGTCCTGACTTTC.

This clone was counted between two and nine times. Other DNA sequences within the sample encode an identical CDR3. The chain combines TRBV28 with TRBJ2-7; TRBD1 aligns across 11 bases. This CDR3 region has 15 residues. Germline V gene lookup returns CDR1 MDHEN and CDR2 SYDVKM. Trimming took 4 bases from V and 4 from J; bases not matched to a gene: 6. The CDR3 DNA follows: TGTGCCAGCAGTTCCCCCGGACAGGGGGCGTACGAGCAGTACTTC. Translating it yields CASSSPGQGAYEQYF.

V is TRBV5-4 and J is TRBJ2-2, with TRBD2 matching 16 bases. The CDR3 has 16 amino acids. Germline V gene lookup returns CDR1 SGHNT and CDR2 YYREEE (reference sequence). V lost 4 bases and J lost 4; bases outside the gene matches: 1. CDR3 DNA: TGTGCCAGCAGCGGGACTAGCGGGGGGGTCACCGGGGAGCTGTTTTTT. Its protein product is CASSGTSGGVTGELFF.

V and J are TRBV14 and TRBJ1-2, with D maybe TRBD1 (5 bases). CDR1 is SGHDN, CDR2 FVKESK, per germline. V lost 4 bases and J 7 bases, leaving 16 bases between the germline ends. The CDR3 has 14 residues. The CDR3: CASSLRGKAGGYTF. CDR3 DNA: TGTGCCAGCAGCCTAAGGGGAAAAGCAGGTGGCTACACCTTC.

This clone is a singleton in its sample. The chain links TRBV15 to TRBJ2-1; 7 nucleotides match TRBD2. CDR1 and CDR2 (germline): LNHNV, YYDKDF (reference sequence). J lost 6 bases, V lost 8 bases, and 1 base had no gene match. The CDR3 is 11 amino acids. The chain's CDR3 is CATGGGNEQFF. CDR3 in DNA: TGTGCCACCGGGGGGGGCAATGAGCAGTTCTTC.

The sample holds one count of this clone. The gene calls are TRBV9 and TRBJ2-2; maybe TRBD2 (6 bases). The CDR3 loop spans 12 amino acids. Germline values: CDR1 SGDLS, CDR2 YYNGEE. Between the trimmed V and J ends, which lost 4 bases and 12 bases, there was a span of 13 bases. The CDR3 DNA sequence: TGTGCCAGCAGCCCAGGACTAAAGCAGCTGTTTTTT. It codes for CASSPGLKQLFF.

J is TRBJ2-3 and V is TRBV4-2; no firm D call. The CDR3 consists of 15 residues. Germline CDR1 is LGHNA and CDR2 is YNFKEQ. The germline V and J ends were trimmed by 2 bases and 0 bases, with 9 bases remaining between them. The chain's CDR3 is CASSQIVSSTDTQYF. The CDR3 region has the DNA TGTGCCAGCAGCCAAATTGTATCTAGCACAGATACGCAGTATTTT.

The chain is built from TRBV30 and TRBJ1-5, with 8 positions matching TRBD1. The CDR3 sequence is 16 residues long. The V gene end was trimmed by 0 bases and the J gene end by 6 bases; junction bases not matched to a gene: 10. CDR1 and CDR2 (germline): GTSNPN, SVGIG (reference sequence). The CDR3 here is CAWSVRGQGAFQPQHF. DNA of the CDR3: TGTGCCTGGAGTGTACGGGGCCAGGGGGCATTTCAGCCCCAGCATTTT.